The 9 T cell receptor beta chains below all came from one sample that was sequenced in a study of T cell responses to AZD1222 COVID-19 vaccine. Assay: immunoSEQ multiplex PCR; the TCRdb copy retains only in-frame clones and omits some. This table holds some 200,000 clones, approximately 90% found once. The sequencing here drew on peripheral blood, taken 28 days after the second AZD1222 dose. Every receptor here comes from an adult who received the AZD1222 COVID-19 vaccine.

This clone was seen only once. CDR3 nucleotides: TGTGCCAGCAGACAGCGGGCTACGGGGGAGACCCAGTACTTC. Residues: CASRQRATGETQYF. The V call is TRBV5-6, the J call TRBJ2-5; a possible D gene is TRBD2 (6 bases). Germline CDR1 and CDR2: SGHDT and YYEEEE. The CDR3 length is 14 residues. Trimming stripped 5 bases from V and 5 bases from J, with 16 bases between.

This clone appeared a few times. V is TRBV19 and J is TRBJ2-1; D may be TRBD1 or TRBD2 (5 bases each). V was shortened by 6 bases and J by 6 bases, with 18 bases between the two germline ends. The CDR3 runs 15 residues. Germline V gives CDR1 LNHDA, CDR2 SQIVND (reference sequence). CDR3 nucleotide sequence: TGTGCCAGTAGCCTAATGGGGTTTGGGGGCAATGAGCAGTTCTTC. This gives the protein CASSLMGFGGNEQFF. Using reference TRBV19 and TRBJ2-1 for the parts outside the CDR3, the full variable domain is DGGITQSPKYLFRKEGQNVTLSCEQNLNHDAMYWYRQDPGQGLRLIYYSQIVNDFQKGDIAEGYSVSREKKESFPLTVTSAQKNPTAFYLCASSLMGFGGNEQFFGPGTRLTVL.

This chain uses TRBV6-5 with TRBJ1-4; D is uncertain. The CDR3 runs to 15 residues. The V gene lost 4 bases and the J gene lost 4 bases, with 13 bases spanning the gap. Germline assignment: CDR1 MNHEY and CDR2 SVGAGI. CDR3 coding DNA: TGTGCCAGCAGTTCCTTCAAGGGTAGTAATGAAAAACTGTTTTTT. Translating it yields CASSSFKGSNEKLFF.

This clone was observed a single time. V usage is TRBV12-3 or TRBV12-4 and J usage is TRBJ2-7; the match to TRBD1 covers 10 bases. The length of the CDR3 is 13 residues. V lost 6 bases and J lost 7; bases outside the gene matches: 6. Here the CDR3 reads CASRGQGLFEQYF. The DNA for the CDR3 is TGTGCCAGCAGGGGACAGGGGTTATTTGAGCAGTACTTC.

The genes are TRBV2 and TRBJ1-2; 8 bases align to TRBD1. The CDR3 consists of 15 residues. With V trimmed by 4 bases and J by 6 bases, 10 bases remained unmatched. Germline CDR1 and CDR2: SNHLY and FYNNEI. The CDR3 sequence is CASSGRDRSPHGYTF. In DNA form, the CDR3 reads TGTGCCAGCAGTGGGCGGGACAGGAGTCCGCATGGCTACACCTTC.

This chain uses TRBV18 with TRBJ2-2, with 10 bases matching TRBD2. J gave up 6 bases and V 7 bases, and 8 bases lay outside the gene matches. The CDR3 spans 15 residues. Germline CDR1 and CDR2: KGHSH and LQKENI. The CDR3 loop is CASLPSGRLAGELFF. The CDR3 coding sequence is TGTGCCAGCTTGCCTAGCGGGAGACTCGCCGGGGAGCTGTTTTTT.

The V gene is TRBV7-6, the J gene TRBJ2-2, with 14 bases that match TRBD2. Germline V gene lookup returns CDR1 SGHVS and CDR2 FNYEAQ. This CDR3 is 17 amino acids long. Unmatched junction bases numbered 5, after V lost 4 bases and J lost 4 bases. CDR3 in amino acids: CASSYGLAGGSTGELFF. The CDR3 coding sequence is TGTGCCAGCAGCTATGGACTAGCGGGAGGTTCCACCGGGGAGCTGTTTTTT. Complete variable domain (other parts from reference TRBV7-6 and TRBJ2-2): GAGVSQSPRYKVTKRGQDVALRCDPISGHVSLYWYRQALGQGPEFLTYFNYEAQQDKSGLPNDRFSAERPEGSISTLTIQRTEQRDSAMYRCASSYGLAGGSTGELFFGEGSRLTVL.

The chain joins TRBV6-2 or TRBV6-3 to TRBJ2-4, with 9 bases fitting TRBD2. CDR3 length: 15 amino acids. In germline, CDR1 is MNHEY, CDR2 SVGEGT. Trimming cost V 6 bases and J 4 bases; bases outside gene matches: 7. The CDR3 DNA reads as TGTGCCAGCAGCCCTTCAGCGGGGGGTAAAAACATTCAGTACTTC. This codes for CASSPSAGGKNIQYF.

CDR3 sequence reads: CASSPPGGRLSYEQYF. For the CDR3, the DNA is TGTGCCAGCAGCCCTCCAGGGGGACGGCTCTCCTACGAGCAGTACTTC. The chain carries TRBV5-4 and TRBJ2-7, with 7 nucleotides matching TRBD1. The V and J ends lost 4 bases and 0 bases, in that order; junction bases with no gene match: 10. The CDR3 is made up of 16 amino acids. Looked up from germline, CDR1 is SGHNT and CDR2 is YYREEE (reference sequence).